The 27 T cell receptor beta chains presented below share a single source sample, sequenced in a study of naive and memory T cell subsets. Treatment here: skin biopsy from PPD injection site in Mantoux-positive individual. TCR cDNA received a 3' ligated oligonucleotide that carried a UMI. The SP2 primer and nested alpha and beta constant region primers amplified ligated cDNA in four rounds. TCRdb re-called the UMI-ligation and nested PCR reads with MiXCR, one entry per CDR3 protein. The data hold about 14,000 distinct CDR3 sequences, with around 5.2% observed a single time. The specimen was skin, collected from a tuberculin skin test site. Receptors originate from an adult in good health.

The chain combines TRBV21-1 with TRBJ2-3. TRBV21-1 is classified as a pseudogene. The CDR3 loop spans 13 amino acids. The CDR3 spells CASSKGSTDTQYF. CDR3 nucleotides: TGTGCCAGCAGCAAAGGGAGTACAGATACGCAGTATTTT.

This clonotype has only one observation. This sequence may be a read error, since a much larger clone differs from it by one base. The chain combines TRBV28 with TRBJ1-6; the D gene is possibly TRBD1 (5 bases). The germline gives CDR1 MDHEN, CDR2 SYDVKM. This CDR3 has 13 residues. V gave up 6 bases and J gave up 14 bases, with 17 bases separating them. The CDR3 region is CASSLAGQGSLHF. CDR3 DNA sequence: TGTGCCAGCAGCCTCGCTGGTCAGGGTTCCCTCCACTTT.

This clonotype was picked up a small number of times. A much larger clone differs by one base, so this may be a read error. V and J are TRBV6-5 and TRBJ2-1; the match to TRBD1 covers 7 bases. The CDR3 has 14 amino acids. Germline values: CDR1 MNHEY, CDR2 SVGAGI. The V segment lost 5 bases and the J segment 7 bases; nucleotides outside the gene matches: 8. The CDR3 DNA is TGTGCCAGCAGTAAAAAGACAGGGCGAAATGAGCAGTTCTTC. This encodes CASSKKTGRNEQFF.

V is TRBV5-1 and J is TRBJ2-5, with TRBD2 matching over 7 bases. V was pared by 3 bases and J by 5 bases, with 7 bases of the junction left unmatched. The germline V gene encodes CDR1 SGHRS and CDR2 YFSETQ. The CDR3 is 14 residues long. The CDR3 here is CASSWGGGQETQYF. Written as DNA, the CDR3 is TGCGCCAGCAGCTGGGGCGGGGGTCAGGAGACCCAGTACTTC.

Only a few counts were recorded for this clonotype. This sequence joins TRBV5-1 and TRBJ2-7; D possibly corresponds to TRBD1 (6 bases). This CDR3 spans 18 amino acids. Germline V gene data show CDR1 as SGHRS and CDR2 as YFSETQ. The V and J ends lost 2 bases and 5 bases respectively, with 26 bases between them. The CDR3 is CASSLGSPPDRRGDEQYF. CDR3 DNA sequence: TGCGCCAGCAGCTTAGGATCGCCCCCGGACAGACGTGGGGACGAGCAGTACTTC.

This clonotype is medium-sized within its sample. This rearrangement joins TRBV2 to TRBJ2-1; D tentatively reads TRBD1 or TRBD2 (6 bases each). Germline CDR1 reads SNHLY; CDR2 reads FYNNEI. The CDR3 is 16 residues long. Between the trimmed V and J ends, which lost 4 bases and 10 bases, there was a span of 23 bases. DNA for the CDR3: TGTGCCAGCAGTGCGGCGGGGACACGGGCGAGGGGGGAGCAGTTCTTC. Its protein is CASSAAGTRARGEQFF.

The chain recombines TRBV28 with TRBJ2-2; TRBD1 is a possible D gene (5 bases). The CDR3 sequence is 17 residues long. Looked up from germline, CDR1 is MDHEN and CDR2 is SYDVKM. V was cut by 5 bases and J by 3 bases, with 19 bases left in between. The CDR3 loop reads CASSMDRWGADTGELFF. The DNA for the CDR3 is TGTGCCAGCAGTATGGATAGGTGGGGCGCGGACACCGGGGAGCTGTTTTTT.

This clonotype occurred a few times. The chain couples TRBV6-1 to TRBJ1-2, with D possibly TRBD1 on 6 matching bases. Trimming pared 4 bases from V and 0 bases from J, leaving 6 bases between. Germline CDR1 and CDR2: MNHNS and SASEGT. The CDR3 is 13 residues long. As DNA, the CDR3 is TGTGCCAGCAGTGGGACAGCTAACTATGGCTACACCTTC. This gives the protein CASSGTANYGYTF.

There are many counts of this clonotype. This chain links TRBV4-3 with TRBJ2-1; TRBD2 might be the D (5 bases). V lost 0 bases and J 8 bases, leaving 8 bases between the germline ends. CDR3 length: 13 amino acids. Germline V gene sequence: CDR1 LGHNA, CDR2 YSLEER. The CDR3: CASSQDFGDEQFF. The CDR3 bases are TGCGCCAGCAGCCAAGATTTCGGGGATGAGCAGTTCTTC.

Judged by abundance, this clonotype is medium-sized. This chain connects TRBV2 to TRBJ2-1; 7 bases are shared with TRBD2. The junction had 1 base not matched to a gene; V was cut back by 7 bases and J by 7 bases. There are 11 residues in the CDR3. In germline, CDR1 is SNHLY, CDR2 FYNNEI. The CDR3 DNA sequence: TGTGCCAGCATCGGGGGGAATGAGCAGTTCTTC. Translated: CASIGGNEQFF.

This clonotype was counted many times. The CDR3 protein is CASSKVDTKLFF. In DNA, the CDR3 is TGTGCCAGCAGCAAGGTGGACACTAAACTGTTTTTT. The chain joins TRBV9 to TRBJ1-4, with D possibly TRBD1 on 5 matching bases. This CDR3 spans 12 amino acids. The germline V gene has CDR1 SGDLS and CDR2 YYNGEE. The V gene lost 4 bases and the J gene lost 11 bases, with 12 bases spanning the gap.

Sample share makes this clonotype medium-sized. The genes are TRBV27 and TRBJ2-7, with D tentatively TRBD2 (5 bases). Germline CDR1 is MNHEY and CDR2 is SMNVEV (reference sequence). CDR3 length: 13 residues. V gave up 6 bases and J gave up 7 bases, with 16 bases separating them. CDR3 region: CASRPNGPGEQYF. The DNA for the CDR3 is TGTGCCAGCAGACCCAACGGGCCGGGAGAGCAGTACTTC.

This clonotype ranks as medium-sized (0.01 to 0.1%). The chain uses TRBV10-3 and TRBJ2-4; D possibly corresponds to TRBD2 (6 bases). Germline CDR1 reads ENHRY; CDR2 reads SYGVKD. Trimming shortened V by 3 bases and J by 2 bases, and 8 bases separated the two germline ends. CDR3 length equals 14 residues. The CDR3 sequence is CAISDGGSKNIQYF. The CDR3, as DNA: TGTGCCATCAGTGATGGGGGGTCCAAAAACATTCAGTACTTC.

In its sample, this clonotype ranks as medium-sized. The chain employs TRBV6-2 or TRBV6-3 and TRBJ2-2; the D is unclear. From germline, CDR1 is MNHEY and CDR2 SVGEGT. Deletions cut 8 bases from V and 6 bases from J, with 10 bases between. This CDR3 comprises 12 residues. The CDR3 DNA follows: TGTGCCAGCGGCCGGCGGTCCGGGGAGCTGTTTTTT. Translated: CASGRRSGELFF.

This chain links TRBV19 with TRBJ1-1; D possibly corresponds to TRBD1 (6 bases). The length of the CDR3 is 13 residues. The germline CDR1 and CDR2 sequences are LNHDA and SQIVND (reference sequence). V was clipped by 5 bases and J by 1 base, with 8 bases between them. CDR3 protein: CASSWDKNTEAFF. The CDR3 nucleotides read TGTGCCAGTAGTTGGGACAAGAACACTGAAGCTTTCTTT.

This clonotype is labeled as medium-sized (0.01 to 0.1%). The chain has TRBV6-6 and TRBJ2-1; 9 nucleotides align to TRBD2. Germline CDR1 reads MNHNY; CDR2 reads SVGAGI (reference sequence). V lost 5 bases, J lost 13 bases, and 3 bases stayed unmatched. The CDR3 is made up of 11 amino acids. CDR3 nucleotides: TGTGCCAGCAGTCTAGCGGGGCGACAGTTCTTC. It codes for CASSLAGRQFF.

This clonotype was detected a few times. The chain uses TRBV19 and TRBJ2-3; no clear D. Germline CDR1 and CDR2: LNHDA and SQIVND (reference sequence). Trimming stripped 3 bases from V and 6 bases from J, with 13 bases between. The CDR3 contains 14 residues. CDR3 amino acids: CASSMMASKDTQYF. The CDR3 DNA sequence: TGTGCCAGTAGTATGATGGCCTCCAAGGATACGCAGTATTTT.

There are many counts of this clonotype. The rearrangement uses TRBV18 and TRBJ2-2, with TRBD2 matching 7 bases. There are 15 residues in the CDR3. From germline, CDR1 is KGHSH and CDR2 LQKENI. Losses at the gene ends were 5 bases for V and 5 bases for J; bases not matched to a gene: 8. CDR3 coding DNA: TGTGCCAGCTCATCCACGACGGGAGGAACCGGGGAGCTGTTTTTT. Encoded protein: CASSSTTGGTGELFF.

The V gene is TRBV6-5, the J gene TRBJ2-1; the D is unclear. V lost 6 bases and J lost 3, with 12 bases in between. The CDR3 has 14 amino acids. From germline, CDR1 is MNHEY and CDR2 SVGAGI. The CDR3 here is CASSPVDGYNEQFF. The DNA for the CDR3 is TGTGCCAGCAGCCCCGTCGACGGCTACAATGAGCAGTTCTTC.

Ten or more counts support this clonotype. The rearrangement links TRBV20-1 to TRBJ2-2, with no clear D. The length of the CDR3 is 15 residues. Germline V gives CDR1 DFQATT, CDR2 SNEGSKA (reference sequence). V was pared by 3 bases and J by 5 bases, with 16 bases between. CDR3 DNA sequence: TGCAGTGCTAGTATTGCGCCGGGCGATACCGGGGAGCTGTTTTTT. Its translation is CSASIAPGDTGELFF.

This clonotype showed up just a few times. V is TRBV7-2 and J is TRBJ1-2, with a possible D match to TRBD1 (6 bases). Germline CDR1 SGHTA, CDR2 FQGNSA. Trimming removed 1 base at V and 3 bases at J, with 15 bases between. CDR3 length equals 16 residues. The CDR3 nucleotides are TGTGCCAGCAGCTTAGGAGTCCGGACAGACTACTATGGCTACACCTTC. Translation gives CASSLGVRTDYYGYTF.

In its sample, this clonotype was seen many times. This rearrangement joins TRBV30 to TRBJ2-7, with a weak D call TRBD1 (6 bases). The CDR3 has 13 residues. V was shortened by 0 bases and J by 6 bases, with 12 bases between the two germline ends. Germline CDR1 and CDR2: GTSNPN and SVGIG (reference sequence). CDR3 sequence: CAWSVDRSGEQYF. The CDR3 region has the DNA TGTGCCTGGAGTGTCGACAGGTCAGGCGAGCAGTACTTC.

In its sample, this clonotype was seen many times. The chain links TRBV20-1 to TRBJ2-2; D gene ambiguous. Trimming cost V 5 bases and J 0 bases, with 4 bases left between them. The V gene's germline CDR1 is DFQATT and CDR2 SNEGSKA (reference sequence). This CDR3 region has 12 residues. As DNA, the CDR3 is TGCAGTGCTTACTCGAACACCGGGGAGCTGTTTTTT. Translated, it gives CSAYSNTGELFF.

This clonotype has a count of ten or more. V and J are TRBV9 and TRBJ2-3, with D possibly matching TRBD2 (6 bases). Trimming stripped 4 bases from V and 4 bases from J, with 13 bases between. Germline values: CDR1 SGDLS, CDR2 YYNGEE. This CDR3 contains 14 residues. The CDR3 loop is CASSPAGGADTQYF. DNA for the CDR3: TGTGCCAGCAGCCCCGCCGGAGGGGCAGATACGCAGTATTTT.

This clonotype was counted ten times or more. This chain joins TRBV7-2 and TRBJ2-1, with 8 nucleotides matching TRBD1. CDR3 length: 14 residues. Germline CDR1 and CDR2: SGHTA and FQGNSA. After removal of 3 bases from V and 10 bases from J, the junction contained 8 bases not matched to a gene. The chain's CDR3 is CASSFTRNRGEQFF. In DNA, the CDR3 is TGTGCCAGCAGCTTTACGAGAAACAGGGGGGAGCAGTTCTTC.

This clonotype is labeled as medium-sized. The chain is built from TRBV3-1 and TRBJ2-1; D gene ambiguous. Germline V gene sequence: CDR1 LGHDT, CDR2 YNNKEL (reference sequence). Trimming cost V 8 bases and J 0 bases, with 20 bases left between them. The CDR3 is made up of 17 amino acids. CDR3: CASGLSSFPTSYNEQFF. CDR3 nucleotides: TGTGCCAGCGGCCTCTCCTCCTTCCCGACCTCCTACAATGAGCAGTTCTTC.

This clonotype was recorded at least ten times. The genes are TRBV2 and TRBJ2-3; 10 bases fit TRBD2. The CDR3 runs 15 residues. The germline V gene has CDR1 SNHLY and CDR2 FYNNEI. Unmatched junction bases numbered 8, after V lost 6 bases and J lost 5 bases. As DNA, the CDR3 is TGTGCCAGCAGAGTACTAGCGGGGAGGGGAGATACGCAGTATTTT. Encoded protein: CASRVLAGRGDTQYF.